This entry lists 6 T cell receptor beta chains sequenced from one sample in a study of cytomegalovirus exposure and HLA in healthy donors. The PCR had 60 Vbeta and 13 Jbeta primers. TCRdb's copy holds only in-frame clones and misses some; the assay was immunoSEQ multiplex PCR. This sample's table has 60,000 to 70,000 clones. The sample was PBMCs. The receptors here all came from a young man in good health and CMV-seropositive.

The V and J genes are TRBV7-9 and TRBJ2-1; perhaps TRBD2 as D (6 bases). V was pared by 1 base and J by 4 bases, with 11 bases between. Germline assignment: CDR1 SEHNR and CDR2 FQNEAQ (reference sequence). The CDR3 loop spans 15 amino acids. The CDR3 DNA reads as TGTGCCAGCAGCTTAGGGGACTTCGGATACAATGAGCAGTTCTTC. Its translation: CASSLGDFGYNEQFF.

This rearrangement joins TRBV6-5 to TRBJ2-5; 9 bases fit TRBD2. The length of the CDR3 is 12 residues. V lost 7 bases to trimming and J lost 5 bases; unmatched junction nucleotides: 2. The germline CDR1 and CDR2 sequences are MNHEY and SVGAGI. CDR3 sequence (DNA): TGTGCCAGCACGAGCGGGGGGGAGACCCAGTACTTC. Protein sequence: CASTSGGETQYF.

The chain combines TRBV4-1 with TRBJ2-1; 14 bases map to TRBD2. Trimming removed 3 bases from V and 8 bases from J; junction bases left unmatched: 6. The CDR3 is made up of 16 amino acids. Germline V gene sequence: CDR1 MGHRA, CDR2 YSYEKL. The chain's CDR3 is CASSQGTSGRRDEQFF. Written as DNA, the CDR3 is TGCGCCAGCAGCCAGGGGACTAGCGGGAGACGAGATGAGCAGTTCTTC.

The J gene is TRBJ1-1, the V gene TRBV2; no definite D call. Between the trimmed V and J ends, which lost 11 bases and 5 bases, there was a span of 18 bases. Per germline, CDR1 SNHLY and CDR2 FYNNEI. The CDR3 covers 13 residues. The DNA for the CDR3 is TGTGCCTCTCAATTACCGGGGAATACTGAAGCTTTCTTT. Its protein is CASQLPGNTEAFF. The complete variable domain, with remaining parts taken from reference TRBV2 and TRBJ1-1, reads EPEVTQTPSHQVTQMGQEVILRCVPISNHLYFYWYRQILGQKVEFLVSFYNNEISEKSEIFDDQFSVERPDGSNFTLKIRSTKLEDSAMYFCASQLPGNTEAFFGQGTRLTVV.

The CDR3: CASSFPLLGGEGTDTQYF. DNA of the CDR3: TGCGCCAGCAGCTTCCCCCTCCTCGGGGGAGAGGGCACAGATACGCAGTATTTT. This chain joins TRBV5-1 and TRBJ2-3, with a tentative D call TRBD2 (6 bases). V was trimmed by 2 bases and J by 1 base, leaving 20 bases between them. In germline, CDR1 is SGHRS, CDR2 YFSETQ. The CDR3 is made up of 18 amino acids.

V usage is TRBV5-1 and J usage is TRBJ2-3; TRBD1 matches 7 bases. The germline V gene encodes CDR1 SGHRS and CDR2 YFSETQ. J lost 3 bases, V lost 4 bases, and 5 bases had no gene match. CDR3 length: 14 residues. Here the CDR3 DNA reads TGCGCCAGCAGCCCTCCGACAGGGACAGATACGCAGTATTTT. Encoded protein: CASSPPTGTDTQYF.